A selection of T cell receptor beta chains follows, all from one sample in a study of CD8+CD57+ T cells in acquired aplastic anemia. MiXCR, applied by TCRdb to the reads, yields one record per CDR3 protein. The sample consists of around 430,000 distinct CDR3 sequences, around 32% of them appearing once. The sequencing input was sorted CD4+, CD8+, or CD8+CD57+ T cells (not recorded which) from PBMCs. All receptors derive from a human donor with aplastic anemia. The CDR3 runs from the conserved cysteine through the conserved F or W. For some rows the clone size is stated as once, few or many, or as a class when expanded; others skip it.

J gene | clone size | V gene | CDR3 protein
TRBJ2-3 | many | TRBV20-1 | CSELAASTDTQYF
TRBJ2-7 | many | TRBV7-2 | CASSPPSGRYEQYF
TRBJ1-1 | many | TRBV19 | CASSIVAVMNTEAFF
TRBJ1-5 | many | TRBV20-1 | CSALLGEQPQHF
TRBJ1-2 | NA | TRBV29-1 | CSVERDGDYGYTF
TRBJ2-4 | NA | TRBV6-2/TRBV6-3 | CASSYLGEETGTLAKNIQYF
TRBJ1-1 | few | TRBV6-1 | CASSFGQTEAFF
TRBJ1-2 | few | TRBV20-1 | CSIPQGGYGYTF
TRBJ1-5 | NA | TRBV12-3/TRBV12-4 | CASSRIGQSEQPQHF
TRBJ1-2 | NA | TRBV2 | CASSMRQYGYTF
TRBJ1-1 | NA | TRBV19 | CASSMDKNTEAFF
TRBJ2-1 | many | TRBV29-1 | CSVGDSYNEQFF
TRBJ1-2 | few | TRBV3-1 | CASSPTAFLYNYGYTF
TRBJ2-7 | NA | TRBV5-1 | CASSLEGIRASEQYF
TRBJ1-6 | NA | TRBV5-4 | CASSDGSYNSPLHF
TRBJ1-2 | NA | TRBV12-3/TRBV12-4 | CASSNTVPGQGANGYTF
TRBJ1-4 | once | TRBV2 | CASSEGTGNEKLFF
TRBJ1-1 | few | TRBV7-9 | CASSSPTGVNTEAFF
TRBJ1-1 | NA | TRBV25-1 | CASSEGVANGGFF